Following are 31 T cell receptor beta chains from one sample sequenced in a study of identical twins. TCRdb fed the 5' RACE reads into MiXCR, producing one record per CDR3 protein. The sample shows 300,000 to 350,000 distinct CDR3 sequences, 9% to 15% of them seen only once. In addition, the sample was reused for a study of yellow fever vaccine responses in identical twins.

Material for sequencing was CD8+ T cells sorted from blood. These receptor sequences come from a young woman in good health.

This chain uses TRBV12-3 or TRBV12-4 with TRBJ2-5; D is possibly TRBD1 (6 bases). The CDR3 loop spans 14 amino acids. V was shortened by 1 base and J by 3 bases, with 9 bases between the two germline ends. In nucleotides, the CDR3 is TGTGCCAGCAGTTTAGAGGGGGTGAAAGAGACCCAGTACTTC. It codes for CASSLEGVKETQYF.

This clonotype has more than one count but fewer than ten. The V call is TRBV7-6, the J call TRBJ2-1, with TRBD2 identical over 7 bases. V dropped 2 bases and J dropped 0; count of bases not matched to a gene: 7. CDR1 and CDR2 (germline): SGHVS, FNYEAQ. The CDR3 sequence is 17 residues long. The CDR3 nucleotides read TGTGCCAGCAGCTTATACAGGCTAGCGGACTCCTACAATGAGCAGTTCTTC. Translation: CASSLYRLADSYNEQFF.

The chain carries TRBV11-2 and TRBJ2-3; D not resolved. Germline lookup yields CDR1 SGHAT and CDR2 FQNNGV. The CDR3 totals 13 residues. V was clipped by 2 bases and J by 1 base, with 4 bases between them. DNA of the CDR3: TGTGCCAGCAGCTTAAAACGCACAGATACGCAGTATTTT. It encodes CASSLKRTDTQYF.

V is TRBV20-1 and J is TRBJ2-7; weak D call: TRBD2 (5 bases). Trimming pared 6 bases from V and 3 bases from J, leaving 12 bases between. Germline V gene data show CDR1 as DFQATT and CDR2 as SNEGSKA (reference sequence). This CDR3 contains 12 residues. CDR3 residues: CSARGLFYEQYF. The DNA of the CDR3 is TGCAGTGCCCGTGGACTGTTCTACGAGCAGTACTTC.

Ten or more counts support this clonotype. The chain has TRBV6-5 and TRBJ2-1, with a weak D call TRBD1 (5 bases). V shed 0 bases and J shed 10 bases, with 7 bases lying between them. The CDR3 spans 12 residues. CDR1 MNHEY and CDR2 SVGAGI come from the germline V gene. The CDR3 sequence is CASSYSGLEQFF. Written as DNA, the CDR3 is TGTGCCAGCAGTTACTCGGGGCTAGAGCAGTTCTTC.

This clonotype was counted at least ten times. The rearrangement uses TRBV7-9 and TRBJ2-2, with D unclear. The CDR3 is 13 residues long. With 5 bases removed from V and 0 bases from J, the gap between germline ends came to 4 bases. Germline V lookup: CDR1 SEHNR, CDR2 FQNEAQ (reference sequence). The CDR3 is CASSPSNTGELFF. The CDR3 bases are TGTGCCAGCAGCCCCTCGAACACCGGGGAGCTGTTTTTT.

This clonotype was detected a few times. The chain recombines TRBV20-1 with TRBJ2-5, with TRBD1 identical over 10 bases. The CDR3 spans 15 residues. Per germline, CDR1 DFQATT and CDR2 SNEGSKA (reference sequence). The V gene end was trimmed by 0 bases and the J gene end by 5 bases; junction bases not matched to a gene: 6. The CDR3 DNA reads TGCAGTGCTAGAGACCGGGACAGGGGTCCCGAGACCCAGTACTTC. Protein: CSARDRDRGPETQYF.

The chain employs TRBV7-9 and TRBJ2-1, with D possibly matching TRBD1 (5 bases). Germline CDR1 and CDR2: SEHNR and FQNEAQ (reference sequence). The CDR3 has 17 amino acids. V shed 5 bases and J shed 8 bases, with 25 bases lying between them. CDR3 residues: CASSTTLGDQTEHEQFF. The CDR3 bases are TGTGCCAGCAGCACCACTTTAGGGGATCAGACTGAGCATGAGCAGTTCTTC.

This chain uses TRBV3-1 with TRBJ2-3; D is uncertain. This CDR3 region has 15 residues. Germline CDR1 is LGHDT and CDR2 is YNNKEL (reference sequence). V shed 3 bases and J shed 1 base, with 11 bases lying between them. In DNA, the CDR3 is TGTGCCAGCAGCCAGATCAGAGAAGGCACAGATACGCAGTATTTT. It translates to CASSQIREGTDTQYF.

This chain joins TRBV2 and TRBJ2-3; D is possibly TRBD2 (5 bases). The V gene's germline CDR1 is SNHLY and CDR2 FYNNEI. The V gene lost 4 bases and the J gene lost 5 bases, with 13 bases spanning the gap. The CDR3 contains 14 residues. The DNA of the CDR3 is TGTGCCAGCAGTGTTTACGGGGAAAGAGATACGCAGTATTTT. Translation: CASSVYGERDTQYF.

This clonotype was seen a handful of times. The chain links TRBV6-1 to TRBJ2-7; D gene ambiguous. Germline CDR1 is MNHNS and CDR2 is SASEGT. The ends were cut back, 0 bases at V and 11 bases at J, with 8 bases in the middle. This CDR3 comprises 11 residues. For the CDR3, the DNA is TGTGCCAGCAGTGAAGCAGGGATAAAGTACGTC. Its translation: CASSEAGIKYV.

This clonotype was counted only a few times. This sequence joins TRBV5-1 and TRBJ2-5, with TRBD2 as a possible D gene (6 bases). CDR1 and CDR2 (germline): SGHRS, YFSETQ. The CDR3 loop spans 16 amino acids. Trimming took off 1 base at V and 1 base at J, with 14 bases between the two ends. The CDR3 region has the DNA TGCGCCAGCAGCTTGTTCGGGAGTCCTCCCCAAGAGACCCAGTACTTC. Encoded protein: CASSLFGSPPQETQYF.

CDR3 loop: CASSVTGQGANEQFF. In DNA, the CDR3 is TGTGCCAGCAGCGTTACGGGACAGGGGGCAAATGAGCAGTTCTTC. The chain uses TRBV7-8 and TRBJ2-1; 12 bases agree with TRBD1. V shed 5 bases, J shed 7 bases, and the junction held 6 bases outside the gene matches. The CDR3 has 15 residues. The germline gives CDR1 SGHVS, CDR2 FQNEAQ.

The chain carries TRBV15 and TRBJ2-1; possibly TRBD2 for D (6 bases). Trimming took off 0 bases at V and 3 bases at J, with 12 bases between the two ends. The CDR3 consists of 16 residues. Germline V gene sequence: CDR1 LNHNV, CDR2 YYDKDF (reference sequence). This chain's CDR3 is CATSRDRAGIYNEQFF. The CDR3 DNA reads TGTGCCACCAGCAGAGATCGGGCGGGAATCTACAATGAGCAGTTCTTC.

This clonotype appeared a few times. V gene TRBV7-8 combines with J gene TRBJ2-3, with 10 bases matching TRBD2. The CDR3 runs to 15 residues. CDR1 is SGHVS and CDR2 is FQNEAQ in the germline V gene. Losses at the gene ends were 5 bases for V and 2 bases for J; bases not matched to a gene: 4. In DNA form, the CDR3 reads TGTGCCAGCAGCATTAGCGGGAGGAACACAGATACGCAGTATTTT. It yields the protein CASSISGRNTDTQYF.

The chain recombines TRBV7-9 with TRBJ2-1; perhaps TRBD1 as D (6 bases). Germline V gives CDR1 SEHNR, CDR2 FQNEAQ (reference sequence). V shed 3 bases and J shed 6 bases, with 18 bases lying between them. CDR3 size: 16 residues. CDR3 bases: TGTGCCAGCAGCTTCGTAACAGGGTCAAGGGGCAATGAGCAGTTCTTC. Translation gives CASSFVTGSRGNEQFF.

This clonotype appeared a few times. The chain employs TRBV5-1 and TRBJ2-7; D might be TRBD2 (5 bases). From germline, CDR1 is SGHRS and CDR2 YFSETQ. The CDR3 runs to 17 residues. The V end was cut by 1 base, the J end by 0 bases, with 17 bases between. The CDR3 reads CASSLLGGPGLSYEQYV. The CDR3 coding sequence is TGCGCCAGCAGCTTGTTGGGTGGCCCCGGACTCTCCTACGAGCAGTACGTC.

This clonotype was observed a handful of times. The rearrangement uses TRBV6-1 and TRBJ2-1; TRBD2 matches 9 bases. CDR3 length: 14 amino acids. CDR1 MNHNS and CDR2 SASEGT come from the germline V gene. V lost 2 bases, J lost 9 bases, and 5 bases stayed unmatched. Written as DNA, the CDR3 is TGTGCCAGCAGTGAACTAGCGGGACGGTCTGAGCAGTTCTTC. Translation gives CASSELAGRSEQFF.

This clonotype appeared many times. The chain links TRBV12-3 or TRBV12-4 to TRBJ2-7; TRBD1 agrees at 12 bases. The trim removed 6 bases at V and 6 bases at J, leaving 3 bases unmatched. This CDR3 has 13 amino acids. The CDR3 nucleotides read TGTGCCAGCAGCCGGGACAGGGGGCGCGAGCAGTACTTC. Its translation: CASSRDRGREQYF.

This clonotype was detected a few times. This chain joins TRBV7-9 and TRBJ2-6; the D gene is possibly TRBD1 (6 bases). Germline CDR1 is SEHNR and CDR2 is FQNEAQ (reference sequence). The CDR3 runs to 16 residues. V was clipped by 8 bases and J by 0 bases, with 14 bases between them. The CDR3 nucleotides are TGTGCCAGCTGTACAGGGAGACCCTCTGGGGCCAACGTCCTGACTTTC. Its protein product is CASCTGRPSGANVLTF.

The chain has TRBV5-1 and TRBJ2-1; D remains unclear. Trimming shortened V by 3 bases and J by 5 bases, and 6 bases separated the two germline ends. From germline, CDR1 is SGHRS and CDR2 YFSETQ. The CDR3 length is 12 residues. Here the CDR3 reads CASSSQNNEQFF. CDR3 nucleotide sequence: TGCGCCAGCAGCTCACAGAACAATGAGCAGTTCTTC.

This chain connects TRBV27 to TRBJ2-1; D unclear. Germline V gene data show CDR1 as MNHEY and CDR2 as SMNVEV (reference sequence). This CDR3 is built from 14 residues. With 3 bases removed from V and 0 bases from J, the gap between germline ends came to 6 bases. The CDR3 nucleotides read TGTGCCAGCAGTTTTTTGAGCTCCTACAATGAGCAGTTCTTC. Amino acids: CASSFLSSYNEQFF.

The V call is TRBV12-3 or TRBV12-4, the J call TRBJ2-5, with TRBD1 matching 9 bases. The CDR3 covers 14 residues. Trimming removed 6 bases from V and 4 bases from J; junction bases left unmatched: 6. This CDR3 reads CASSSGTGTETQYF. In nucleotides, the CDR3 is TGTGCCAGCAGCTCCGGGACAGGGACAGAGACCCAGTACTTC.

The genes are TRBV7-9 and TRBJ2-7; 7 bases map to TRBD1. The J segment lost 2 bases and the V segment lost 3 bases, leaving 10 bases of the junction unmatched. The CDR3 loop spans 16 amino acids. From germline, CDR1 is SEHNR and CDR2 FQNEAQ (reference sequence). The CDR3 loop is CASSLPGQRSPYEQYF. CDR3 coding DNA: TGTGCCAGCAGCTTGCCGGGACAGCGTTCCCCCTACGAGCAGTACTTC.

This clonotype has at least ten counts. This chain links TRBV12-3 or TRBV12-4 with TRBJ2-1, with 7 positions matching TRBD1. The CDR3 runs to 15 residues. The V and J ends lost 6 bases and 3 bases, in that order; junction bases with no gene match: 8. The CDR3, as DNA: TGTGCCAGCAGGCCGGGACAGAGAGACTACAATGAGCAGTTCTTC. Its protein is CASRPGQRDYNEQFF.

V gene TRBV7-6 combines with J gene TRBJ1-6, with 8 bases matching TRBD1. This CDR3 contains 18 residues. CDR1 and CDR2 (germline): SGHVS, FNYEAQ. V was clipped by 5 bases and J by 1 base; unmatched bases: 10. CDR3 nucleotide sequence: TGTGCCAGCAGCCCCTTACCTGGGGACAGGTCCTATAATTCACCCCTCCACTTT. Protein sequence: CASSPLPGDRSYNSPLHF.

This chain connects TRBV6-2 or TRBV6-3 to TRBJ2-7, with D hard to call. Germline loops: CDR1 MNHEY, CDR2 SVGEGT. This CDR3 comprises 13 residues. With 3 bases removed from V and 3 bases from J, the gap between germline ends came to 9 bases. CDR3 amino acids: CASSYKGVYEQYF. The CDR3 bases are TGTGCCAGCAGTTATAAAGGAGTCTACGAGCAGTACTTC.

This clonotype has only a few counts. The rearrangement joins TRBV7-8 to TRBJ1-2, with D perhaps matching TRBD1 (5 bases). Germline CDR1 SGHVS, CDR2 FQNEAQ. V was pared by 7 bases and J by 7 bases, with 19 bases between. The CDR3 is 14 amino acids. The CDR3 protein is CASTSPGGAGGYTF. In DNA form, the CDR3 reads TGTGCCAGCACCTCCCCTGGAGGGGCAGGTGGCTACACCTTC.

At least ten counts were recorded for this clonotype. V and J are TRBV5-6 and TRBJ1-4; 7 positions agree with TRBD1. Germline V gene data show CDR1 as SGHDT and CDR2 as YYEEEE. With V trimmed by 3 bases and J by 5 bases, 4 bases remained unmatched. This CDR3 has 14 residues. CDR3 in amino acids: CASSSDRRNEKLFF. The CDR3 bases are TGTGCCAGCAGCTCGGACAGGAGAAATGAAAAACTGTTTTTT.

This clonotype was observed a few times. The chain uses TRBV5-8 and TRBJ2-3, with D possibly called TRBD1 or TRBD2 (5 bases each). The CDR3 runs 16 residues. Trimming shortened V by 2 bases and J by 5 bases, and 18 bases separated the two germline ends. CDR1 SGHTS and CDR2 YDEGEE come from the germline V gene. The CDR3 DNA sequence: TGTGCCAGCAGCTTCCAGGCCACGGGGCCTTTAGATACGCAGTATTTT. Its protein is CASSFQATGPLDTQYF. Complete variable domain (other parts from reference TRBV5-8 and TRBJ2-3): EAGVTQSPTHLIKTRGQQATLRCSPISGHTSVYWYQQALGLGLQFLLWYDEGEERNRGNFPPRFSGRQFPNYSSELNVNALELEDSALYLCASSFQATGPLDTQYFGPGTRLTVL.

This clonotype was picked up many times. The chain is built from TRBV6-2 or TRBV6-3 and TRBJ2-3; tentatively, D is TRBD1 or TRBD2 (5 bases each). This CDR3 is 15 amino acids long. V shed 0 bases and J shed 6 bases, with 13 bases lying between them. Germline values: CDR1 MNHEY, CDR2 SVGEGT. CDR3: CASSYSWGRGDTQYF. DNA for the CDR3: TGTGCCAGCAGTTACTCTTGGGGGAGAGGTGATACGCAGTATTTT.